This TCR beta chain was documented in a study of naive and memory T cell subsets. Points from the study as a whole: Clonotypes here are unpaired alpha or beta chain sequences. Over 90% of naive TCR sequences appeared only once, unlike memory subsets.

This clonotype has more than one count but fewer than ten. The antigen remains undetermined. CD8 T cells were positively selected from what remained after CD4 positive selection. Both TRBC1 and TRBC2 were covered by a beta constant-region primer of two equimolar oligonucleotides. An oligonucleotide with the SP2 primer and a 12-nucleotide UMI was ligated to the cDNA 3' end. Using its own MiXCR run on the UMI-ligation and nested PCR reads, TCRdb lists one record per CDR3 protein. The sample comprises some 150,000 distinct CDR3 sequences, 15% to 20% of which are singletons, and roughly 0.13% rests with the top ten. Looked up from germline, CDR1 is DFQATT and CDR2 is SNEGSKA (reference sequence). Trimming took off 3 bases at V and 9 bases at J, with 9 bases between the two ends. There are 11 residues in the CDR3.

The sequenced sample consisted of naive CD4+ T cells from blood. This receptor was taken from a human donor in good health. V and J are TRBV20-1 and TRBJ2-1; D uncertain. CDR3 nucleotides: TGCAGTGCTAGGGACCTTGGTGAGCAGTTCTTC. Amino acids: CSARDLGEQFF.